The 19 T cell receptor beta chains given below trace back to one sample, sequenced in a study of cytomegalovirus exposure and HLA in healthy donors (dated by TCRdb to about 2017). Preparation of the library involved the immunoSEQ multiplex PCR assay. For the multiplex PCR, a mixture combining 60 forward primers for TCR Vbeta segments and 13 reverse primers for TCR Jbeta segments was used. TCRdb took this table from immuneACCESS and kept in-frame rearrangements with V and J called. Such tables lack part of the clones; where checked against another copy, unresolved V genes explain under half of the gap, and the rest is unexplained. Counted in this sample were just over 150,000 clones; roughly 78% of them appeared once. Around 3.1% of the sample belongs to the ten largest clones. Sequenced: PBMCs. Receptors originate from a woman between 35 and 50 years old in good health and CMV-seronegative.

The chain is built from TRBV2 and TRBJ2-7, with D unclear. CDR1 SNHLY and CDR2 FYNNEI come from the germline V gene. Trimming left V 7 bases short and J 4 bases short, with 11 bases between. The CDR3 spans 12 residues. CDR3 amino acids: CASKADIYEQYF. The DNA of the CDR3 is TGTGCCAGCAAAGCAGACATTTACGAGCAGTACTTC.

The chain combines TRBV5-1 with TRBJ2-7; the match to TRBD2 covers 15 bases. The V gene end was trimmed by 4 bases and the J gene end by 4 bases; junction bases not matched to a gene: 27. The CDR3 loop spans 23 amino acids. Germline-derived CDR1 and CDR2 are SGHRS and YFSETQ. The CDR3 region has the DNA TGCGCCAGCAGCCTGGGCGGGACTAGCGGGGGGAGAAGCGGTACCAGAGGAGTTTACGAGCAGTACTTC. The encoded protein is CASSLGGTSGGRSGTRGVYEQYF.

The chain links TRBV6-5 to TRBJ2-1; D is possibly TRBD2 (7 bases). Germline loops: CDR1 MNHEY, CDR2 SVGAGI. There are 15 residues in the CDR3. Trimming took off 2 bases at V and 6 bases at J, with 14 bases between the two ends. The CDR3 is CASSYGGGARNEQFF. CDR3 in DNA: TGTGCCAGCAGTTACGGAGGGGGGGCTCGCAATGAGCAGTTCTTC.

This clone is a singleton in its sample. J is TRBJ2-2 and V is TRBV2; no clear D. Germline V CDR1 and CDR2: SNHLY, FYNNEI. V lost 5 bases, J lost 4 bases, and 11 bases lay in between. The CDR3 runs to 14 residues. CDR3: CASSFSLFTGELFF. The CDR3 DNA sequence: TGTGCCAGCAGTTTTTCCCTCTTCACCGGGGAGCTGTTTTTT.

The chain carries TRBV18 and TRBJ2-3, with TRBD2 matching 9 bases. The CDR3 has 18 amino acids. Germline lookup yields CDR1 KGHSH and CDR2 LQKENI. V was pared by 3 bases and J by 1 base, with 11 bases of the junction left unmatched. The CDR3 here is CASSPSGGLIGGTDTQYF. The CDR3 DNA reads as TGTGCCAGCTCACCTAGCGGGGGACTAATAGGGGGCACAGATACGCAGTATTTT. Supplemented by reference TRBV18 and TRBJ2-3, the full variable domain reads NAGVMQNPRHLVRRRGQEARLRCSPMKGHSHVYWYRQLPEEGLKFMVYLQKENIIDESGMPKERFSAEFPKEGPSILRIQQVVRGDSAAYFCASSPSGGLIGGTDTQYFGPGTRLTVL.

This clone was seen ten or more times. The chain couples TRBV29-1 to TRBJ1-1, with D unresolved. V gave up 0 bases and J gave up 7 bases, with 18 bases separating them. The CDR3 has 15 amino acids. CDR1 and CDR2 (germline): SQVTM, ANQGSEA. The chain's CDR3 is CSVEDISPSSLEAFF. The DNA for the CDR3 is TGCAGCGTTGAAGATATTTCCCCTAGCAGCCTTGAAGCTTTCTTT.

CDR3 coding DNA: TGTGCCAGCAGCTTAGGGCTAGCAACAGATACGCAGTATTTT. Its translation is CASSLGLATDTQYF. The chain couples TRBV7-6 to TRBJ2-3, with a weak D call TRBD2 (5 bases). The V gene lost 1 base and the J gene lost 3 bases, with 8 bases spanning the gap. Germline lookup yields CDR1 SGHVS and CDR2 FNYEAQ. This CDR3 is built from 14 residues. Full variable domain (remainder filled in from reference TRBV7-6 and TRBJ2-3): GAGVSQSPRYKVTKRGQDVALRCDPISGHVSLYWYRQALGQGPEFLTYFNYEAQQDKSGLPNDRFSAERPEGSISTLTIQRTEQRDSAMYRCASSLGLATDTQYFGPGTRLTVL.

The V call is TRBV10-3, the J call TRBJ2-3; D might be TRBD1 (6 bases). V was clipped by 4 bases and J by 3 bases, with 17 bases between them. This CDR3 contains 16 residues. Germline V gene data show CDR1 as ENHRY and CDR2 as SYGVKD. The CDR3 nucleotides read TGTGCCATCAGTGTTCTCTCGACCAGGGGAACAGATACGCAGTATTTT. Amino acid sequence: CAISVLSTRGTDTQYF.

The rearrangement uses TRBV6-5 and TRBJ2-7, with D possibly TRBD1 on 6 matching bases. Germline loops: CDR1 MNHEY, CDR2 SVGAGI. Trimming removed 4 bases at V and 6 bases at J, with 13 bases between. The CDR3 is 13 residues long. The CDR3 sequence: CASSSGPGAEQYF. The CDR3 bases are TGTGCCAGCAGTTCGGGGCCAGGGGCCGAGCAGTACTTC.

The chain's CDR3 is CASSLAGVDTQYF. CDR3 DNA sequence: TGTGCCAGCAGTTTAGCGGGGGTAGATACGCAGTATTTT. V and J are TRBV27 and TRBJ2-3; TRBD2 agrees at 7 bases. This CDR3 is 13 amino acids long. V was pared by 2 bases and J by 5 bases, with 1 base of the junction left unmatched. Germline CDR1 is MNHEY and CDR2 is SMNVEV (reference sequence).

This rearrangement joins TRBV5-4 to TRBJ2-7, with a possible D match to TRBD1 (6 bases). The CDR3 consists of 16 residues. CDR1 is SGHNT, CDR2 YYREEE, per germline (reference sequence). V lost 4 bases to trimming and J lost 0 bases, with 17 bases between them. CDR3 coding DNA: TGTGCCAGCAGCCCAGGTGGAACAGGGCTCTCCTACGAGCAGTACTTC. Its translation: CASSPGGTGLSYEQYF.

J is TRBJ2-1 and V is TRBV2; TRBD2 might be the D (5 bases). CDR1 is SNHLY, CDR2 FYNNEI, per germline. The CDR3 length is 16 residues. Trimming took 2 bases from V and 7 from J, leaving 18 bases between them. The CDR3 loop is CASSENGNPYMNEQFF. The DNA for the CDR3 is TGTGCCAGCAGTGAAAACGGGAACCCATACATGAATGAGCAGTTCTTC.

This clone showed up just once. The chain recombines TRBV9 with TRBJ2-3; D is possibly TRBD1 (5 bases). Germline assignment: CDR1 SGDLS and CDR2 YYNGEE. This CDR3 has 15 amino acids. V was cut by 0 bases and J by 1 base, with 9 bases left in between. CDR3 residues: CASSVVGAGTDTQYF. Here the CDR3 DNA reads TGTGCCAGCAGCGTAGTTGGGGCTGGCACAGATACGCAGTATTTT.

The chain uses TRBV2 and TRBJ1-1; 7 bases align to TRBD1. V lost 2 bases, J lost 4 bases, and 4 bases stayed unmatched. Germline V CDR1 and CDR2: SNHLY, FYNNEI. The CDR3 runs 14 residues. CDR3: CASSEQGESTEAFF. CDR3 DNA sequence: TGTGCCAGCAGTGAACAGGGGGAGAGCACTGAAGCTTTCTTT.

V gene TRBV7-9 combines with J gene TRBJ2-4; 11 bases are shared with TRBD2. J gave up 1 base and V 0 bases, and 8 bases lay outside the gene matches. The germline CDR1 and CDR2 sequences are SEHNR and FQNEAQ (reference sequence). The CDR3 has 19 residues. The CDR3, as DNA: TGTGCCAGCAGCTTAGCGACTAGCGGGGAATGGGGGGCCAAAAACATTCAGTACTTC. Residues: CASSLATSGEWGAKNIQYF.

This clone was counted once. In DNA, the CDR3 is TGTGCCACCCGAGACAGGCCCAACCCGAATCAGCCCCAGCATTTT. This encodes CATRDRPNPNQPQHF. V gene TRBV6-1 combines with J gene TRBJ1-5; a possible D gene is TRBD1 (6 bases). The V end was cut by 10 bases, the J end by 4 bases, with 20 bases between. The CDR3 contains 15 residues. Germline V gene lookup returns CDR1 MNHNS and CDR2 SASEGT.

The chain carries TRBV15 and TRBJ2-5; 8 bases align to TRBD2. The germline V gene encodes CDR1 LNHNV and CDR2 YYDKDF (reference sequence). The CDR3 is 17 residues long. The ends lost 5 bases at V and 5 bases at J; junction bases unmatched: 16. The CDR3: CATSRRWQAGEGETQYF. The CDR3 nucleotides are TGTGCCACCAGCCGCCGCTGGCAAGCGGGGGAGGGGGAGACCCAGTACTTC.

This clone was observed once. This chain uses TRBV10-2 with TRBJ2-1, with D perhaps matching TRBD2 (5 bases). The CDR3 has 15 residues. V was clipped by 2 bases and J by 3 bases, with 11 bases between them. Germline CDR1 is WSHSY and CDR2 is SAAADI. CDR3 residues: CASSEGLLFYNEQFF. The DNA for the CDR3 is TGCGCCAGCAGTGAGGGACTCCTATTCTACAATGAGCAGTTCTTC.

This sequence joins TRBV2 and TRBJ1-2; D remains unclear. This CDR3 is built from 10 residues. Germline V gene data show CDR1 as SNHLY and CDR2 as FYNNEI. Trimming cost V 8 bases and J 5 bases, with 6 bases left between them. The CDR3 DNA reads as TGTGCCAGCGTTACTTATGGCTACACCTTC. Its protein is CASVTYGYTF.